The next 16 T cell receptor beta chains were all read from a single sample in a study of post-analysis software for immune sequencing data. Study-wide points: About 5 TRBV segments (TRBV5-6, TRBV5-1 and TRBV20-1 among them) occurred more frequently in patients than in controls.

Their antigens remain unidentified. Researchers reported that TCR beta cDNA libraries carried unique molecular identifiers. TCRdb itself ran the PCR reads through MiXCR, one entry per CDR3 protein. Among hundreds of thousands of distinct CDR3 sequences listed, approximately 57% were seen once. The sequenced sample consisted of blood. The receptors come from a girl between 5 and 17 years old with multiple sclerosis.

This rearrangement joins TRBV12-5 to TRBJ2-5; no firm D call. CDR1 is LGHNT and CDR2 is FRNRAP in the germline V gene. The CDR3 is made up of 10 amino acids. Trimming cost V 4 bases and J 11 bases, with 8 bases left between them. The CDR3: CASGWNEQYF. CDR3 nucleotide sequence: TGTGCTAGTGGTTGGAATGAGCAGTACTTC.

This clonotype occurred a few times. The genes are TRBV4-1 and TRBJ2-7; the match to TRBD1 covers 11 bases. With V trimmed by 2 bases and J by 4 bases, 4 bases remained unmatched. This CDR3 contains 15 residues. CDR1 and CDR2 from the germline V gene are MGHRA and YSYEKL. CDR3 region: CASSQPGQGVYEQYF. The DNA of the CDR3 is TGCGCCAGCAGCCAACCGGGACAGGGGGTTTACGAGCAGTACTTC.

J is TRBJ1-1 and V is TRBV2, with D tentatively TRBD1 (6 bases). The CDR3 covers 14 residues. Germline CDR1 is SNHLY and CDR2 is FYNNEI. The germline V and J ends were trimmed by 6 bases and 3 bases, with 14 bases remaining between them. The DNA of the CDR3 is TGTGCCAGCAGAGACAGGCCGCGGGACACTGAAGCTTTCTTT. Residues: CASRDRPRDTEAFF.

The CDR3 coding sequence is TGTGCCAGCAGTTTCCCCGGGACTAGCGGGAGCTACGAGCAGTACTTC. Amino acid sequence: CASSFPGTSGSYEQYF. This chain connects TRBV6-6 to TRBJ2-7, with 14 bases matching TRBD2. Trimming cost V 4 bases and J 3 bases; bases outside gene matches: 5. Germline CDR1 is MNHNY and CDR2 is SVGAGI (reference sequence). CDR3 length equals 16 residues.

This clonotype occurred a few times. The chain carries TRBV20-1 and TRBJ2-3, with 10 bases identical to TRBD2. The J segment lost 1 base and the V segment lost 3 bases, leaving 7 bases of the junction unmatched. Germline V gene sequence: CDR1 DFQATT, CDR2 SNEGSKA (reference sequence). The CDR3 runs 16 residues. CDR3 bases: TGCAGTGCTAGGGTTCAGGGGACTAGCGGCACAGATACGCAGTATTTT. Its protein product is CSARVQGTSGTDTQYF.

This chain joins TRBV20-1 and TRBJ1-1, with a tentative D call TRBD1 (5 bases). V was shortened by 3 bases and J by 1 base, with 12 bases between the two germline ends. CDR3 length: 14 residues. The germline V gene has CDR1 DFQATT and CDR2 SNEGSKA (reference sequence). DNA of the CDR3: TGCAGTGCTAGCCCCCGGGACGCGAACACTGAAGCTTTCTTT. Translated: CSASPRDANTEAFF.

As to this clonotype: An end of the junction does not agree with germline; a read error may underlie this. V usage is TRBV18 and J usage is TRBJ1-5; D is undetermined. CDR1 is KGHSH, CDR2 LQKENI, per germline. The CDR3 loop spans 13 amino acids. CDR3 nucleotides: TGTGCCAGCTCACCCCAATTGGATCAGCCCCGGCATTTT. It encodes CASSPQLDQPRHF.

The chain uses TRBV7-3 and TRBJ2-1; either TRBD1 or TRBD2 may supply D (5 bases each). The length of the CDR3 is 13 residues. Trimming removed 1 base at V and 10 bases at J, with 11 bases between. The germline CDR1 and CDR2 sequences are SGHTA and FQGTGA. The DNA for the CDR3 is TGTGCCAGCAGCTTAAGAGGGACGAGAGAGCAGTTCTTC. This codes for CASSLRGTREQFF.

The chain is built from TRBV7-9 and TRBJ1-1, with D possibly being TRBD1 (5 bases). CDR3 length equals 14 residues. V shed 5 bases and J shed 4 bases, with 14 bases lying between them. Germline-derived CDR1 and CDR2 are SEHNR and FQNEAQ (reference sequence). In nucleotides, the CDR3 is TGTGCCAGCAGCCCGAACACAGGCTTCACTGAAGCTTTCTTT. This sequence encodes CASSPNTGFTEAFF.

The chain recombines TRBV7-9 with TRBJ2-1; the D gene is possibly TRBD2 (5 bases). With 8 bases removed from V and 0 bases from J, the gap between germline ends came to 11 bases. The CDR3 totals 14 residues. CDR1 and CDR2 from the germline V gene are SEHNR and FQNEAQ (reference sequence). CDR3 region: CASLRGSSYNEQFF. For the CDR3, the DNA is TGTGCCAGCCTCAGAGGGAGCTCCTACAATGAGCAGTTCTTC. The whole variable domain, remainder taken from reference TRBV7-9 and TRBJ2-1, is DTGVSQNPRHKITKRGQNVTFRCDPISEHNRLYWYRQTLGQGPEFLTYFQNEAQLEKSRLLSDRFSAERPKGSFSTLEIQRTEQGDSAMYLCASLRGSSYNEQFFGPGTRLTVL.

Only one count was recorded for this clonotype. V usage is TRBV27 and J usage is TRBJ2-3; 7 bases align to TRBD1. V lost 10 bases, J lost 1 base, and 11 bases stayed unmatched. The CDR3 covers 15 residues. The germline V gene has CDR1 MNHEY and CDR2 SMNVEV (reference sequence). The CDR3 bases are TGTGCCACCTACTATCGGGACAGCCGCACAGATACGCAGTATTTT. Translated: CATYYRDSRTDTQYF.

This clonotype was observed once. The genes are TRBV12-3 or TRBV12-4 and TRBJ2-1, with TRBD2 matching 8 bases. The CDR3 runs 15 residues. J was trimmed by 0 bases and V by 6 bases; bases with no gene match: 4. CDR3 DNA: TGTGCCAGCAGCTCGCGGGGGGCCTCCTACAATGAGCAGTTCTTC. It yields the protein CASSSRGASYNEQFF.

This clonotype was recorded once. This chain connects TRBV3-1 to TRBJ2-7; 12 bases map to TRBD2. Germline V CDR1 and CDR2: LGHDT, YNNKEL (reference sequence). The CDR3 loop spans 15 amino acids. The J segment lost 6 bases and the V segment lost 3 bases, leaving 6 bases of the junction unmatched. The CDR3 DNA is TGTGCCAGCAGCCAGGGACTAGCGGGTTTTTCCGAGCAGTACTTC. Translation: CASSQGLAGFSEQYF.

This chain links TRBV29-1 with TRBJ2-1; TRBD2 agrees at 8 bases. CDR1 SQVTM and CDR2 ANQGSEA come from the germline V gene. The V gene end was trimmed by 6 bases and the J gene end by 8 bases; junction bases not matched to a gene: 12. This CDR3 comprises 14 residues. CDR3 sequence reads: CSVRRGGTPHEQFF. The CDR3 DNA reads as TGCAGCGTCCGTCGGGGGGGCACCCCACATGAGCAGTTCTTC.

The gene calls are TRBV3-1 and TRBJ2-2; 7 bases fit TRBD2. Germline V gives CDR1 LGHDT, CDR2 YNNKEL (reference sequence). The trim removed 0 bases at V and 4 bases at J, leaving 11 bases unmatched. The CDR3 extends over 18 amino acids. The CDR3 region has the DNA TGTGCCAGCAGCCAAGACCCATCGACTAGCATGGGCACCGGGGAGCTGTTTTTT. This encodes CASSQDPSTSMGTGELFF.

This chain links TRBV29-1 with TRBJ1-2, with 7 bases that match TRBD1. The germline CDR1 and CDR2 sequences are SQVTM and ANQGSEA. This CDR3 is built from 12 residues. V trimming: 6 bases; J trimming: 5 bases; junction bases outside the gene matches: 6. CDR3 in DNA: TGCAGCGTCCCGGGACAGTCATATGGCTACACCTTC. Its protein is CSVPGQSYGYTF.